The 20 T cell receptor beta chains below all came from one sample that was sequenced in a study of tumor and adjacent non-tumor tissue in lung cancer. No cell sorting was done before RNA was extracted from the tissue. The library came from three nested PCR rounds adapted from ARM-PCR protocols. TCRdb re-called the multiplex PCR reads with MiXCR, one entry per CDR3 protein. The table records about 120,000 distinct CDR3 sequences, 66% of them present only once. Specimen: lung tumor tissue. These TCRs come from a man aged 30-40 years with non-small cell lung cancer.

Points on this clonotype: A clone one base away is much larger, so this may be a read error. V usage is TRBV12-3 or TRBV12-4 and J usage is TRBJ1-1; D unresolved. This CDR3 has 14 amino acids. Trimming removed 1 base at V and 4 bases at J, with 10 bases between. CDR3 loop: CASSLGGRSTEAFF. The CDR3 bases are TGTGCCAGCAGTTTAGGAGGGAGGAGCACTGAAGCTTTCTTT.

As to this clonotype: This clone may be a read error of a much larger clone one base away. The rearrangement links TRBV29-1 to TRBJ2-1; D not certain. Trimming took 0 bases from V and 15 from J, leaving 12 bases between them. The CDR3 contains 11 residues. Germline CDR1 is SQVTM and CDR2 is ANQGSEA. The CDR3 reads CSVEDFGQRFF. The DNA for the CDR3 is TGCAGCGTTGAAGATTTTGGCCAAAGGTTCTTC.

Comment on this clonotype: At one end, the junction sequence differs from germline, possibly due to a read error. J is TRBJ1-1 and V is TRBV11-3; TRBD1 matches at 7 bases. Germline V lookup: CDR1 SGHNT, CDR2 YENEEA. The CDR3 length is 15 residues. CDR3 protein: CASNLGTVLNSEAFF. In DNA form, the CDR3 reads TGTGCCAGCAACTTAGGGACAGTATTGAACAGTGAAGCTTTCTTT.

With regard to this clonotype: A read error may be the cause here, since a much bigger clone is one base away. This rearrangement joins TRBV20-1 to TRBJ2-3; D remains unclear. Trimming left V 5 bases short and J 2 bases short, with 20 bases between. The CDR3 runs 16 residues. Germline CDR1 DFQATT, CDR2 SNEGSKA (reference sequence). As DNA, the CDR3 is TGCAGTGCTCTCCCCCCTCTACATACACTCACAGATACGCAGTATTTT. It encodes CSALPPLHTLTDTQYF.

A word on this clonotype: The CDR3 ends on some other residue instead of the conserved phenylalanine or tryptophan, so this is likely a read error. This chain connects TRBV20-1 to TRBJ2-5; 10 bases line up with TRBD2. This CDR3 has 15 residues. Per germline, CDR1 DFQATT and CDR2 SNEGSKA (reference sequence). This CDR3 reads CSDRDLAGAEEIQYL. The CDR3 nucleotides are TGCAGTGATAGAGATCTAGCGGGAGCAGAAGAGATCCAGTACCTC.

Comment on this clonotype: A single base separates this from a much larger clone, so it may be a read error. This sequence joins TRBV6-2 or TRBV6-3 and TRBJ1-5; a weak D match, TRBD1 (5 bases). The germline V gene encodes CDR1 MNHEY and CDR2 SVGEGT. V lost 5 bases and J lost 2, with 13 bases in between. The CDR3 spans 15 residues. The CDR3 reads CASSTQNRRNQPQHF. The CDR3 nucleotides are TGTGCCAGCAGTACTCAAAACAGGCGCAATCAGCCCCAGCATTTT.

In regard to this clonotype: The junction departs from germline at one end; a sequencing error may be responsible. The CDR3 protein is CAISAGVTRRGYTIYF. The CDR3 DNA sequence: TGTGCCATCAGTGCTGGCGTGACACGACGTGGATACACCATATATTTT. The chain links TRBV10-3 to TRBJ1-3, with D hard to call. The CDR3 is 16 amino acids. Germline V gives CDR1 ENHRY, CDR2 SYGVKD.

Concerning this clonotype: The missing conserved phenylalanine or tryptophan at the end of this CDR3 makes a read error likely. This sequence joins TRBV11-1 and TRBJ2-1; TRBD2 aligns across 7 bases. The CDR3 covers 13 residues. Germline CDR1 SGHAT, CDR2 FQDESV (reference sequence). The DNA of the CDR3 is TGTGCCAGCAGCTATGGGACTAACAATCAGCAGTTCTAC. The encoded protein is CASSYGTNNQQFY.

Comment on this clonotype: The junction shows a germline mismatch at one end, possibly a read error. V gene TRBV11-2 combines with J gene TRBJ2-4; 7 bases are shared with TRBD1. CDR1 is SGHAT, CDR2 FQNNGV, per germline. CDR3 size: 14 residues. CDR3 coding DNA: TGTGTCAGCAGCTTCACGTACAGGGGTCACACTCAGTACTTC. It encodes CVSSFTYRGHTQYF.

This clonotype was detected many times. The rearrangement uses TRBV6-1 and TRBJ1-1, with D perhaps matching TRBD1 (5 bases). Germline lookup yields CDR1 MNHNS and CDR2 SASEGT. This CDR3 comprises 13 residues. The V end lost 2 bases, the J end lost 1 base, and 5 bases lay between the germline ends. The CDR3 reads CASSERGNTEAFF. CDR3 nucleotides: TGTGCCAGCAGTGAAAGGGGGAACACTGAAGCTTTCTTT.

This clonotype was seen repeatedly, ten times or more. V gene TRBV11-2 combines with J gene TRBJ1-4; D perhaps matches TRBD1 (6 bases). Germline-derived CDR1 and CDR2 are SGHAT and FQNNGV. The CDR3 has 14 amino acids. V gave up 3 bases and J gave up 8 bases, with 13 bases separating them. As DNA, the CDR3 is TGTGCCAGCAGCTTCGCAGGACAGCTAGAAAAACTGTTTTTT. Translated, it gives CASSFAGQLEKLFF.

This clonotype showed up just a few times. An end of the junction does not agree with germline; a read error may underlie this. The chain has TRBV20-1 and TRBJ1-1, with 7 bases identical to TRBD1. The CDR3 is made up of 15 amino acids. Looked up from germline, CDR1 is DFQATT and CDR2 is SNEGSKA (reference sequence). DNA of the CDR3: TGTAGTGCTAGAGCCAGGGGGAGCATGAACACTGAAGCTTTCTTT. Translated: CSARARGSMNTEAFF.

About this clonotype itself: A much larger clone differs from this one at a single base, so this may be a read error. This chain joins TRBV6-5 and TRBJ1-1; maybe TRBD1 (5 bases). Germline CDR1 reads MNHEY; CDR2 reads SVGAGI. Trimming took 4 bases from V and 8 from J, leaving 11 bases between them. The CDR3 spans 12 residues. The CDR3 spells CASSCGGKEAFF. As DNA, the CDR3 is TGTGCCAGCAGTTGCGGGGGAAAGGAAGCTTTCTTT.

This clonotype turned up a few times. The chain's CDR3 is CSARDEGGIVDTQYF. CDR3 coding DNA: TGCAGTGCTAGAGATGAGGGGGGAATCGTAGATACGCAGTATTTT. This sequence joins TRBV20-1 and TRBJ2-3; D assignment may be TRBD1 or TRBD2 (6 bases each). This CDR3 is built from 15 residues. V lost 0 bases and J 5 bases, leaving 15 bases between the germline ends. The germline V gene encodes CDR1 DFQATT and CDR2 SNEGSKA (reference sequence).

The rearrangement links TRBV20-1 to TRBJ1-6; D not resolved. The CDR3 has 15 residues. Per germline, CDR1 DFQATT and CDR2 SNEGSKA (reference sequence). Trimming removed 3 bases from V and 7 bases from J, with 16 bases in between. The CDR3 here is CSASIRTHENSPLHF. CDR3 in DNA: TGCAGTGCTAGTATAAGGACTCACGAAAATTCACCCCTCCACTTT.

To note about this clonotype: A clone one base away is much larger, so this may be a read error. In DNA, the CDR3 is TGTGCCAACAGTGAAGTAGTAGGGACAGGCCAAGAGACCCAGTACTTC. Its protein product is CANSEVVGTGQETQYF. This chain uses TRBV6-1 with TRBJ2-5; 8 bases are shared with TRBD1. The CDR3 extends over 16 amino acids. Germline-derived CDR1 and CDR2 are MNHNS and SASEGT.

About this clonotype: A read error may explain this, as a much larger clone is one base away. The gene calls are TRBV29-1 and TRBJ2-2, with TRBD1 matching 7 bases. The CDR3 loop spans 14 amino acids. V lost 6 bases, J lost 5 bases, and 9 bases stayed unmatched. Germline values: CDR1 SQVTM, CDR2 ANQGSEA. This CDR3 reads CSVGEVRGTGELFF. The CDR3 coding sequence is TGCAGCGTCGGGGAAGTCAGGGGGACCGGGGAGCTGTTTTTT.

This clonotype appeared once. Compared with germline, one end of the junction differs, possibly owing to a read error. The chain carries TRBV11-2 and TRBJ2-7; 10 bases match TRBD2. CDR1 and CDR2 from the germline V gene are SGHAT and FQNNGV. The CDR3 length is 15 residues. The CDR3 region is CASSFLAGVWSKHYF. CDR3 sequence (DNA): TGTGCCAGCAGCTTCCTAGCGGGGGTTTGGTCCAAGCATTACTTC.

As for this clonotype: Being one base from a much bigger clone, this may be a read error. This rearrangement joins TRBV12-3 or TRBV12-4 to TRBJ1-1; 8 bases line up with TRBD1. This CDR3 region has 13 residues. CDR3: CAGRRTGKAEAFF. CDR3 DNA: TGTGCCGGCAGAAGGACAGGGAAGGCTGAAGCTTTCTTT.

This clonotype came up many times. The CDR3 is CASGSSGALAGGGSYNEQFF. The CDR3 coding sequence is TGTGCCAGCGGATCCTCGGGGGCACTAGCGGGAGGGGGCTCCTACAATGAGCAGTTCTTC. V usage is TRBV6-2 or TRBV6-3 and J usage is TRBJ2-1; 13 bases map to TRBD2. Germline values: CDR1 MNHEY, CDR2 SVGEGT. The V and J ends lost 8 bases and 0 bases, in that order; junction bases with no gene match: 16. There are 20 residues in the CDR3.